This T cell receptor (beta chain) was found in a study of metastatic and nonmetastatic thyroid tumors. Study at large: Repertoires of blood and of tissue (tumor or nodule) from malignant and benign thyroid patients were compared. Study-level results: Significantly higher TCR beta diversity was reportedly seen in malignant thyroid tumors than benign nodules, in blood and tumor.

No treatment had been given to any patient before thyroid surgery. Trimming cost V 2 bases and J 10 bases; bases outside gene matches: 6. Germline V gives CDR1 SGHTA, CDR2 FQGNSA. The CDR3 has 15 residues. As processed by the authors: Researchers built a distant-metastasis classifier for papillary thyroid cancer that drew on CDR3 differences across clinicopathological groups. Using MiXCR, TCRdb reanalyzed the PCR reads. These V and J calls are TCRdb output, not the study's own analysis. Of tens of thousands of clones in the sample, roughly 26% were seen once. Remarks on this clone: Its antigen is unknown.

Sequenced: blood. The source is a female donor with papillary thyroid cancer or a benign thyroid nodule (not recorded which). Some clones in this sample may be carry-over from other donors' samples. V and J are TRBV7-2 and TRBJ2-1; 12 nucleotides align to TRBD2. CDR3 loop: CASSLQLAGGWEQFF. CDR3 nucleotide sequence: TGTGCCAGCAGCTTACAACTAGCGGGAGGTTGGGAGCAGTTCTTC.